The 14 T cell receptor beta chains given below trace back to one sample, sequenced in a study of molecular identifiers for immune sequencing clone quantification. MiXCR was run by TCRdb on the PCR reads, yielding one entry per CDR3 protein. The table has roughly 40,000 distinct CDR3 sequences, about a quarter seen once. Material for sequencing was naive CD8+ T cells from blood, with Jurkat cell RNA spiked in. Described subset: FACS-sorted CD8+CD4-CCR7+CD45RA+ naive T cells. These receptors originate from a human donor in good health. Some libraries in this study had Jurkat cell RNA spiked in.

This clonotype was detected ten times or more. As DNA, the CDR3 is TGCGCCAGCAGCCAAGGGCGGTACACCGGGGAGCTGTTTTTT. Residues: CASSQGRYTGELFF. The chain combines TRBV4-3 with TRBJ2-2; no clear D. Germline values: CDR1 LGHNA, CDR2 YSLEER. The CDR3 loop spans 14 amino acids. V lost 1 base to trimming and J lost 3 bases, with 6 bases between them.

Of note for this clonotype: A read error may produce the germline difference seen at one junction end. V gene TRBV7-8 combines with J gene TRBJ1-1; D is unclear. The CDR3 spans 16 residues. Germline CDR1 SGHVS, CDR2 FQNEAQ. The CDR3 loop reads CASRLWTNAGIAGAFF. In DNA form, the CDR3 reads TGTGCCAGCCGCTTATGGACGAACGCAGGAATAGCTGGAGCTTTCTTT.

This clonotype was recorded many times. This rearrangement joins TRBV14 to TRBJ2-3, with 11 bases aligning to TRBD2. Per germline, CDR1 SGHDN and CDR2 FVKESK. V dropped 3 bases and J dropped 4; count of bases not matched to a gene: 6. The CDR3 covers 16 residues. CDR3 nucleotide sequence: TGTGCCAGCAGCCATTTAGCGGGAGGGCCTCCAGATACGCAGTATTTT. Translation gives CASSHLAGGPPDTQYF.

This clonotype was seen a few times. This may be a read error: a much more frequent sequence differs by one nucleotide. CDR3 protein: CASSYGQEPEAFF. Here the CDR3 DNA reads TGTGCCAGCAGTTACGGACAGGAACCTGAAGCTTTCTTT. The rearrangement uses TRBV6-5 and TRBJ1-1, with 7 bases identical to TRBD1. Losses at the gene ends were 2 bases for V and 6 bases for J; bases not matched to a gene: 3. CDR1 MNHEY and CDR2 SVGAGI come from the germline V gene. The CDR3 runs 13 residues.

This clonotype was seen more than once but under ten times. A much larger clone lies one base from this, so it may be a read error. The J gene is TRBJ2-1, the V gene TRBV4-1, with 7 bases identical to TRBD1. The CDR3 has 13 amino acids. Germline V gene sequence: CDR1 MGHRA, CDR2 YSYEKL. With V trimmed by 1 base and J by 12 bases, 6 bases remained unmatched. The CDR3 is CASSQGDSRGQFF. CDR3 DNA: TGCGCCAGCAGCCAAGGGGACAGCCGTGGGCAGTTCTTC.

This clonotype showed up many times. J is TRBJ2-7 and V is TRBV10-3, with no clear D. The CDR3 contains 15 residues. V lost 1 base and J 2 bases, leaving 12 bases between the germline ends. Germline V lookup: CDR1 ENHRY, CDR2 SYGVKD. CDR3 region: CAISELEGMPYEQYF. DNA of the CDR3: TGTGCCATCAGTGAGTTGGAAGGGATGCCCTACGAGCAGTACTTC.

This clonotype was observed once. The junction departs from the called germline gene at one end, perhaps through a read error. In nucleotides, the CDR3 is TGCGCCACCAGCAGTGACCGGGGGACTGAAGCTTTCTTT. Encoded protein: CATSSDRGTEAFF. This chain links TRBV15 with TRBJ1-1; possibly TRBD1 for D (5 bases). The germline V gene has CDR1 LNHNV and CDR2 YYDKDF (reference sequence). The CDR3 contains 13 residues.

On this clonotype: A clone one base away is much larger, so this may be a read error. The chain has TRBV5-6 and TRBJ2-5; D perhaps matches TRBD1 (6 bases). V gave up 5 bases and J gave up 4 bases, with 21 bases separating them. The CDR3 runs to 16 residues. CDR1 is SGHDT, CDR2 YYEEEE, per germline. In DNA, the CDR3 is TGTGCCAGCAGTACAACACAGGGTGGGATGGCAGAGACCCAGTACTTC. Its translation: CASSTTQGGMAETQYF.

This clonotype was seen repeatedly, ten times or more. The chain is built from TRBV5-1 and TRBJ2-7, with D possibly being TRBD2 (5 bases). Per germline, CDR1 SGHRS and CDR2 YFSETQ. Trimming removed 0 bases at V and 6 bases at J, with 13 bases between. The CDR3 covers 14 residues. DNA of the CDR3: TGCGCCAGCAGCTTGGGCGGACTCCCCTCCGAGCAGTACTTC. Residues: CASSLGGLPSEQYF.

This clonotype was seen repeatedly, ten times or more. CDR3 DNA: TGTGCCAGCAGCTTAGGTGTGCGCCAGCCCCAGCATTTT. Translation gives CASSLGVRQPQHF. The chain is built from TRBV7-6 and TRBJ1-5; D ambiguous. Germline V gene lookup returns CDR1 SGHVS and CDR2 FNYEAQ. The CDR3 is made up of 13 amino acids. Trimming left V 1 base short and J 7 bases short, with 8 bases between. Using reference TRBV7-6 and TRBJ1-5 for the parts outside the CDR3, the full variable domain is GAGVSQSPRYKVTKRGQDVALRCDPISGHVSLYWYRQALGQGPEFLTYFNYEAQQDKSGLPNDRFSAERPEGSISTLTIQRTEQRDSAMYRCASSLGVRQPQHFGDGTRLSIL.

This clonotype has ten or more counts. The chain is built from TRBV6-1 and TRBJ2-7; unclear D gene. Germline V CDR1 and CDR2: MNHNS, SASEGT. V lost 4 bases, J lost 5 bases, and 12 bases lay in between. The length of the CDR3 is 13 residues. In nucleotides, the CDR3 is TGTGCCAGCAGTGTCAAGGGCCGCGACGAGCAGTACTTC. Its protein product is CASSVKGRDEQYF.

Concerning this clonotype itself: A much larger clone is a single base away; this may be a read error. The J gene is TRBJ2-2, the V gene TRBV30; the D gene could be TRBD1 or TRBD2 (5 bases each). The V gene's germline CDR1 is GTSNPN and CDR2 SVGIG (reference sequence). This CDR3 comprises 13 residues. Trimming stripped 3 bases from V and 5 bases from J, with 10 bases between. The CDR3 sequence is CAWRFGATGELFF. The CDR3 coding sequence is TGTGCCTGGAGGTTCGGGGCTACCGGGGAGCTGTTTTTT.

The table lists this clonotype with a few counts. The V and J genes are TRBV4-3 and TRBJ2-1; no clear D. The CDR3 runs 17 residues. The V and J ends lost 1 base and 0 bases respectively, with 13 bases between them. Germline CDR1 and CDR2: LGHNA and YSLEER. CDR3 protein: CASSQVVVAASYNEQFF. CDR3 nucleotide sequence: TGCGCCAGCAGCCAAGTAGTGGTGGCGGCCTCCTACAATGAGCAGTTCTTC.

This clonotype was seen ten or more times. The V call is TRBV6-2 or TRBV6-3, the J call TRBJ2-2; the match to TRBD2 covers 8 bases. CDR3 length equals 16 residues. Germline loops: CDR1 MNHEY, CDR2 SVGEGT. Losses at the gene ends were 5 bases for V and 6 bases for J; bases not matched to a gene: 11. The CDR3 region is CASSIQAGAEPGELFF. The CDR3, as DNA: TGTGCCAGCAGTATTCAAGCGGGAGCGGAGCCCGGGGAGCTGTTTTTT.